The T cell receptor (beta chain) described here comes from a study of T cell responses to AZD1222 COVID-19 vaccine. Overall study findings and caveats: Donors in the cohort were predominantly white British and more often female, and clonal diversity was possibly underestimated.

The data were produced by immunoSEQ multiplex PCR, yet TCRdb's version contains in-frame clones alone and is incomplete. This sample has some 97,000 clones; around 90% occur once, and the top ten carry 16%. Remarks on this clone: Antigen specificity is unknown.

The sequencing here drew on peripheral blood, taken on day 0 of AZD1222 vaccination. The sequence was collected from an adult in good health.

The CDR3 region is CASSLNPDQPQHF. In DNA, the CDR3 is TGTGCCAGCAGTTTGAACCCGGATCAGCCCCAGCATTTT. This sequence joins TRBV27 and TRBJ1-5; no clear D gene. Trimming cost V 3 bases and J 5 bases, with 8 bases left between them. CDR1 is MNHEY and CDR2 is SMNVEV in the germline V gene (reference sequence). The CDR3 is made up of 13 amino acids.